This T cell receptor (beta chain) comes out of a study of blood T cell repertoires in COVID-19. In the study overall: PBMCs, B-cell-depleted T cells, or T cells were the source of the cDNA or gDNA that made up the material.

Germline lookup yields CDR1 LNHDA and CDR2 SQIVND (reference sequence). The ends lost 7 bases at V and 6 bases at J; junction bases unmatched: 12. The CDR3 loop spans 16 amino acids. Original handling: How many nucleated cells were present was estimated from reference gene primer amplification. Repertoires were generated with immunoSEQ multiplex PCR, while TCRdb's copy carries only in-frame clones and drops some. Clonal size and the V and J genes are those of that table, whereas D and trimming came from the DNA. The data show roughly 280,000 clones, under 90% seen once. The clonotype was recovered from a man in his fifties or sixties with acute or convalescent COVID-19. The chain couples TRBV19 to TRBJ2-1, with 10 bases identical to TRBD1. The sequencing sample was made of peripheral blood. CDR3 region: CASKSGQGFNFNEQFF. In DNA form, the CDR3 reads TGTGCCAGTAAATCGGGACAGGGGTTTAACTTCAATGAGCAGTTCTTC.